One sample yielded the 6 T cell receptor beta chains listed below, sequenced in a study of graft-versus-host responses after intestinal transplantation. Clones were read by immunoSEQ multiplex PCR, and TCRdb kept only the in-frame ones, dropping some. The table shows 55,000 to 70,000 clones, with more than 75% occurring only once. Sequencing used PBMCs, obtained around 120 days after intestinal transplantation. All receptors come from a human patient who received an intestinal transplant, so some T cells may come from the graft donor.

V is TRBV18 and J is TRBJ1-1; TRBD1 matches 7 bases. The CDR3 is made up of 15 amino acids. V was clipped by 3 bases and J by 0 bases; unmatched bases: 4. CDR1 is KGHSH, CDR2 LQKENI, per germline. CDR3 residues: CASSPGTAMNTEAFF. The DNA of the CDR3 is TGTGCCAGCTCACCCGGGACAGCTATGAACACTGAAGCTTTCTTT.

This sequence joins TRBV5-1 and TRBJ2-3; 9 nucleotides agree with TRBD2. The germline V gene has CDR1 SGHRS and CDR2 YFSETQ. Trimming took 4 bases from V and 4 from J; bases not matched to a gene: 13. This CDR3 is 17 amino acids long. CDR3 sequence (DNA): TGCGCCAGCAGCCTTCGGTTTGCAGCGGGAGGATCAGATACGCAGTATTTT. This encodes CASSLRFAAGGSDTQYF.

The chain couples TRBV28 to TRBJ1-5, with D maybe TRBD1 (5 bases). The V end was cut by 3 bases, the J end by 9 bases, with 12 bases between. Germline CDR1 reads MDHEN; CDR2 reads SYDVKM. The CDR3 contains 13 residues. This CDR3 reads CASSFNAGGPQHF. The CDR3 DNA follows: TGTGCCAGCAGTTTTAATGCGGGGGGGCCCCAGCATTTT.

The chain has TRBV19 and TRBJ1-6; perhaps TRBD1 as D (5 bases). The germline V gene has CDR1 LNHDA and CDR2 SQIVND (reference sequence). The CDR3 has 13 amino acids. Trimming stripped 9 bases from V and 10 bases from J, with 16 bases between. This CDR3 reads CASSMVGRSPLHF. CDR3 coding DNA: TGTGCCAGCAGCATGGTGGGGCGATCACCCCTCCACTTT. The whole variable domain, filled in from reference TRBV19 and TRBJ1-6, reads DGGITQSPKYLFRKEGQNVTLSCEQNLNHDAMYWYRQDPGQGLRLIYYSQIVNDFQKGDIAEGYSVSREKKESFPLTVTSAQKNPTAFYLCASSMVGRSPLHFGNGTRLTVT.

The chain combines TRBV14 with TRBJ1-6; 7 positions match TRBD1. The CDR3 covers 17 residues. Germline V gene data show CDR1 as SGHDN and CDR2 as FVKESK. V shed 2 bases, J shed 8 bases, and the junction held 12 bases outside the gene matches. The CDR3 nucleotides are TGTGCCAGCAGCCAAACCGATTACAGGGGTGGAGATTCACCCCTCCACTTT. Protein: CASSQTDYRGGDSPLHF.

The rearrangement links TRBV7-2 to TRBJ2-7; D gene uncertain. CDR1 SGHTA and CDR2 FQGNSA come from the germline V gene. The CDR3 length is 11 residues. The V end was cut by 6 bases, the J end by 7 bases, with 10 bases between. CDR3 in amino acids: CASRLMGEQYF. The CDR3, as DNA: TGTGCCAGCAGGCTTATGGGGGAGCAGTACTTC.